The rows below give T cell receptor beta chains drawn from one sample of a study of blood T cell repertoires in COVID-19. The assay was immunoSEQ multiplex PCR, and TCRdb's table has in-frame clones only and misses some. Of 68,000 or so clones in the sample, approximately 90% are singletons; the top ten hold about 3.5%. Sequenced material: peripheral blood. These receptors were taken from a woman in her fifties or sixties with COVID-19, enrolled during active disease. CDR3s include the opening cysteine and the closing phenylalanine or tryptophan. Each record gives: D gene, J gene, V gene, clone size, CDR3 DNA, CDR3 protein. A D gene is named only where the DNA matches it firmly. Part of the rows lack a size; the others show once, few, many or a class for expanded clones.

d_call: NA; j_call: TRBJ2-3; v_call: TRBV7-3; clone_size: NA; cdr3_nt: TGTGCCAGCAGCTTGCAGGGGACCGCGGGCACAGATACGCAGTATTTT; cdr3_aa: CASSLQGTAGTDTQYF
d_call: NA; j_call: TRBJ1-3; v_call: TRBV5-4; clone_size: NA; cdr3_nt: TGTGCCAGCAGCTTTCAGGGGATCTCTGGAAACACCATATATTTT; cdr3_aa: CASSFQGISGNTIYF
d_call: NA; j_call: TRBJ1-2; v_call: TRBV9; clone_size: NA; cdr3_nt: TGTGCCAGCAGCCCCTCGAGGAACGGAAACTATGGCTACACCTTC; cdr3_aa: CASSPSRNGNYGYTF
d_call: TRBD1; j_call: TRBJ2-3; v_call: TRBV2; clone_size: NA; cdr3_nt: TGTGCCAGCAGGACAGGGGCCCTTACAGATACGCAGTATTTT; cdr3_aa: CASRTGALTDTQYF
d_call: NA; j_call: TRBJ1-1; v_call: TRBV29-1; clone_size: NA; cdr3_nt: TGCAGCGTTGAGGTACTCCGGAACACTGAAGCTTTCTTT; cdr3_aa: CSVEVLRNTEAFF
d_call: NA; j_call: TRBJ2-1; v_call: TRBV7-2; clone_size: NA; cdr3_nt: TGTGCCAGCAGCAACGACAGGCGCTCCTACAATGAGCAGTTCTTC; cdr3_aa: CASSNDRRSYNEQFF
d_call: NA; j_call: TRBJ1-4; v_call: TRBV19; clone_size: NA; cdr3_nt: TGTGCCAGTAGTCTTCGGGGGGGAAAACTGTTTTTT; cdr3_aa: CASSLRGGKLFF
d_call: TRBD2; j_call: TRBJ2-7; v_call: TRBV7-9; clone_size: NA; cdr3_nt: TGTGCCAGCAGCTCGGGACTAGCGGGAGCGATGAACTACTTC; cdr3_aa: CASSSGLAGAMNYF
d_call: TRBD2; j_call: TRBJ2-5; v_call: TRBV20-1; clone_size: NA; cdr3_nt: TGCAGCTGGACTAGCGGGAGTCTCCAGTACTTC; cdr3_aa: CSWTSGSLQYF
d_call: NA; j_call: TRBJ2-4; v_call: TRBV28; clone_size: NA; cdr3_nt: TGTGCCAGCAGTTTAACTAGTCGGGACATTCAGTACTTC; cdr3_aa: CASSLTSRDIQYF
d_call: NA; j_call: TRBJ1-1; v_call: TRBV4-2; clone_size: few; cdr3_nt: TGTGCCAGCAGCCAAGAGTGGAGGCACACTGAAGCTTTCTTT; cdr3_aa: CASSQEWRHTEAFF
d_call: NA; j_call: TRBJ1-5; v_call: TRBV10-3; clone_size: once; cdr3_nt: TGTGCCATCAGTGAGTCCCGACAGATACTTAGCAATCAGCCCCAGCATTTT; cdr3_aa: CAISESRQILSNQPQHF
d_call: TRBD2; j_call: TRBJ2-3; v_call: TRBV7-2; clone_size: NA; cdr3_nt: TGTGCCAGCAGCCCGTATGCTACTAGCGGAATTAGCACAGATACGCAGTATTTT; cdr3_aa: CASSPYATSGISTDTQYF
d_call: NA; j_call: TRBJ1-5; v_call: TRBV28; clone_size: NA; cdr3_nt: TGTGCCAGCAGTTTGTTCGGGAGTCAGCCCCAGCATTTT; cdr3_aa: CASSLFGSQPQHF
d_call: TRBD1; j_call: TRBJ2-7; v_call: TRBV4-1; clone_size: NA; cdr3_nt: TGCGCCAGCAGCGACGATAGGGGGACAGCCATCTACGAGCAGTACTTC; cdr3_aa: CASSDDRGTAIYEQYF
d_call: NA; j_call: TRBJ2-2; v_call: TRBV2; clone_size: NA; cdr3_nt: TGTGCCAGCAAACACAGGGCCGGGGAGCTGTTTTTT; cdr3_aa: CASKHRAGELFF
d_call: NA; j_call: TRBJ2-3; v_call: TRBV2; clone_size: NA; cdr3_nt: TGTGCCAGCCGAGCCGGGACTGCTAGCACAGATACGCAGTATTTT; cdr3_aa: CASRAGTASTDTQYF
d_call: TRBD1; j_call: TRBJ1-5; v_call: TRBV5-5; clone_size: few; cdr3_nt: TGTGCCAGCAGCCTTGGGACAGGTATCAATCAGCCCCAGCATTTT; cdr3_aa: CASSLGTGINQPQHF
d_call: TRBD2; j_call: TRBJ2-1; v_call: TRBV28; clone_size: NA; cdr3_nt: TGTGCCAGCAGTTTCGGACTAGGTAATGAGCAGTTCTTC; cdr3_aa: CASSFGLGNEQFF
d_call: TRBD1; j_call: TRBJ2-7; v_call: TRBV10-3; clone_size: NA; cdr3_nt: TGTGCCATCAGGGGACAGCCCTACGAGCAGTACTTC; cdr3_aa: CAIRGQPYEQYF
d_call: NA; j_call: TRBJ2-3; v_call: TRBV5-1; clone_size: NA; cdr3_nt: TGCGCCAGCAGCTTACCAGGGTCGGCCACAGATACGCAGTATTTT; cdr3_aa: CASSLPGSATDTQYF
d_call: TRBD2; j_call: TRBJ2-7; v_call: TRBV5-3; clone_size: NA; cdr3_nt: TGTGCCAGAAGCTTGGGGACTAGAGCCTACGAGCAGTACTTC; cdr3_aa: CARSLGTRAYEQYF
d_call: NA; j_call: TRBJ2-2; v_call: TRBV19; clone_size: NA; cdr3_nt: TGTGCCAGTAGTCCCACTTACAGGGTCGGGGAGCTGTTTTTT; cdr3_aa: CASSPTYRVGELFF
d_call: NA; j_call: TRBJ2-1; v_call: TRBV7-3; clone_size: NA; cdr3_nt: TGTGCCAGCAGCTTAAGTGGGGGGAGGTACAATGAGCAGTTCTTC; cdr3_aa: CASSLSGGRYNEQFF
d_call: TRBD2; j_call: TRBJ2-1; v_call: TRBV18; clone_size: NA; cdr3_nt: TGTGCCAGCTCTCGACTAGCGGGAGTGGATGAGCAGTTCTTC; cdr3_aa: CASSRLAGVDEQFF
d_call: NA; j_call: TRBJ2-1; v_call: TRBV2; clone_size: NA; cdr3_nt: TGTGCCAGCAGCGTCGACCTAGGTGAGCAGTTCTTC; cdr3_aa: CASSVDLGEQFF
d_call: NA; j_call: TRBJ2-7; v_call: TRBV5-6; clone_size: NA; cdr3_nt: TGTGCCAGCAGCTCTAGACGCGAGCAGTACTTC; cdr3_aa: CASSSRREQYF
d_call: NA; j_call: TRBJ2-7; v_call: TRBV5-1; clone_size: NA; cdr3_nt: TGCGCCAGCAGCTTGGGACAAGGCGAGCAGTACTTC; cdr3_aa: CASSLGQGEQYF
d_call: TRBD2; j_call: TRBJ2-5; v_call: TRBV19; clone_size: NA; cdr3_nt: TGTGCCAGTAGTCTCAGCGGGACCAGCCAAGAGACCCAGTACTTC; cdr3_aa: CASSLSGTSQETQYF
d_call: NA; j_call: TRBJ1-2; v_call: TRBV27; clone_size: NA; cdr3_nt: TGTGCCAGCAAACAAGGGGGTAGAGGCTACACCTTC; cdr3_aa: CASKQGGRGYTF
d_call: NA; j_call: TRBJ2-2; v_call: TRBV4-2; clone_size: NA; cdr3_nt: TGTGCCAGCAGCCAAGGTCGGGTGTCGGCCGGGGAGCTGTTTTTT; cdr3_aa: CASSQGRVSAGELFF
d_call: NA; j_call: TRBJ2-1; v_call: TRBV5-1; clone_size: NA; cdr3_nt: TGCGCCAGCAGCTTCGAAGGGAGCTCCTACAATGAGCAGTTCTTC; cdr3_aa: CASSFEGSSYNEQFF
d_call: NA; j_call: TRBJ1-5; v_call: TRBV7-9; clone_size: NA; cdr3_nt: TGTGCCAGCAGCTTAGGAGAAAATGTTCGTCAGCCCCAGCATTTT; cdr3_aa: CASSLGENVRQPQHF
d_call: NA; j_call: TRBJ2-7; v_call: TRBV6-2/TRBV6-3; clone_size: NA; cdr3_nt: TGTGCCAGCAGTTACTTTTGGCAGGGGGAGCAGTACTTC; cdr3_aa: CASSYFWQGEQYF
d_call: TRBD2; j_call: TRBJ2-5; v_call: TRBV4-2; clone_size: once; cdr3_nt: TGTGCCAGCAGCCGAGGGACTTCCGGGGGGGGAGAGACCCAGTACTTC; cdr3_aa: CASSRGTSGGGETQYF
d_call: NA; j_call: TRBJ2-7; v_call: TRBV7-2; clone_size: NA; cdr3_nt: TGTGCCAGCAGCTTAATTGAAAGGGGCACCCCCGAGCAGTACTTC; cdr3_aa: CASSLIERGTPEQYF
d_call: NA; j_call: TRBJ2-1; v_call: TRBV7-6; clone_size: NA; cdr3_nt: TGTGCCAGCAGCTTAGGTAGCTTTAACTCCTACAATGAGCAGTTCTTC; cdr3_aa: CASSLGSFNSYNEQFF
d_call: NA; j_call: TRBJ2-7; v_call: TRBV5-5; clone_size: NA; cdr3_nt: TGTGCCAGCAGCCCCCCGAGTCTGCGGCACGAGCAGTACTTC; cdr3_aa: CASSPPSLRHEQYF
d_call: NA; j_call: TRBJ1-5; v_call: TRBV15; clone_size: NA; cdr3_nt: TGTGCCACCAGCAGAGCCCAGGGCTTAGGGCCCCAGCATTTT; cdr3_aa: CATSRAQGLGPQHF
d_call: NA; j_call: TRBJ2-7; v_call: TRBV12-5; clone_size: NA; cdr3_nt: TGTGCTAGTGGTTTGGGGGCGGGATACGAGCAGTACTTC; cdr3_aa: CASGLGAGYEQYF
d_call: NA; j_call: TRBJ1-5; v_call: TRBV30; clone_size: NA; cdr3_nt: TGTGCCTGGAGTGGGGCGATTAGCAATCAGCCCCAGCATTTT; cdr3_aa: CAWSGAISNQPQHF
d_call: NA; j_call: TRBJ1-6; v_call: TRBV21-1; clone_size: few; cdr3_nt: TGTGCCAGCAGCACTGGGAGGTCGGGCCATAGGCGGAATTCACCCCTCCACTTT; cdr3_aa: CASSTGRSGHRRNSPLHF
d_call: TRBD1; j_call: TRBJ2-7; v_call: TRBV6-5; clone_size: NA; cdr3_nt: TGTGCCAGCTCAATGGTACAGGGGAGAGGAGAGCAGTACTTC; cdr3_aa: CASSMVQGRGEQYF
d_call: NA; j_call: TRBJ1-4; v_call: TRBV6-5; clone_size: NA; cdr3_nt: TGTGCCAGCTCTAGTGGGGGGGAAAAACTGTTTTTT; cdr3_aa: CASSSGGEKLFF
d_call: TRBD1; j_call: TRBJ1-2; v_call: TRBV13; clone_size: once; cdr3_nt: TGTGCCAGCAGACATACTGCGACAGGGTATGGCTACACCTTC; cdr3_aa: CASRHTATGYGYTF
d_call: TRBD2; j_call: TRBJ2-1; v_call: TRBV9; clone_size: NA; cdr3_nt: TGTGCCAGCAGGGGGGAGCGGGAGCCCCCCTACAATGAGCAGTTCTTC; cdr3_aa: CASRGEREPPYNEQFF
d_call: NA; j_call: TRBJ1-6; v_call: TRBV23-1; clone_size: NA; cdr3_nt: TGCGCCAGCAGTCAAAAAGTCAGGGAGGAGGAAAATTCACCCCTCCACTTT; cdr3_aa: CASSQKVREEENSPLHF
d_call: NA; j_call: TRBJ1-1; v_call: TRBV10-3; clone_size: NA; cdr3_nt: TGTGCCATCAGTGAAAGGATGGTTGGCAGGTTGAACACTGAAGCTTTCTTT; cdr3_aa: CAISERMVGRLNTEAFF
d_call: TRBD1; j_call: TRBJ2-1; v_call: TRBV15; clone_size: NA; cdr3_nt: TGTGCCACCAGCGAACCCAGACAGGGAGCACGGGATGAGCAGTTCTTC; cdr3_aa: CATSEPRQGARDEQFF
d_call: TRBD1; j_call: TRBJ1-5; v_call: TRBV10-3; clone_size: NA; cdr3_nt: TGTGCCATAGGGACAGGGGGTCGATCTGGCAATCAGCCCCAGCATTTT; cdr3_aa: CAIGTGGRSGNQPQHF
d_call: NA; j_call: TRBJ1-1; v_call: TRBV5-1; clone_size: NA; cdr3_nt: TGCGCCAGCGGTCCGTCGGGTGAGGGAAAAGCTTTCTTT; cdr3_aa: CASGPSGEGKAFF
d_call: NA; j_call: TRBJ2-2; v_call: TRBV7-3; clone_size: NA; cdr3_nt: TGTGCCAGCCGGGGTAGCGGGAACACCGGGGAGCTGTTTTTT; cdr3_aa: CASRGSGNTGELFF
d_call: NA; j_call: TRBJ1-4; v_call: TRBV30; clone_size: NA; cdr3_nt: TGTGCCTGGAGTACAGGTACGGCTAATGAAAAACTGTTTTTT; cdr3_aa: CAWSTGTANEKLFF
d_call: TRBD2; j_call: TRBJ2-7; v_call: TRBV4-1; clone_size: once; cdr3_nt: TGCGCCAGCAGCCTCGAACCGGGACTAGCCGGTGGGGAGCAGTACTTC; cdr3_aa: CASSLEPGLAGGEQYF
d_call: NA; j_call: TRBJ1-5; v_call: TRBV30; clone_size: NA; cdr3_nt: TGTGCCTGGAGAAGGGGTAGCAATCAGCCCCAGCATTTT; cdr3_aa: CAWRRGSNQPQHF